The 28 T cell receptor beta chains below were found in one sample sequenced in a study of blood T cell repertoires in COVID-19. Assay used: immunoSEQ multiplex PCR; TCRdb lists only in-frame clones, some missing. The sample records about 260,000 clones, 70% to 90% being singletons. The sample comprised peripheral blood. Receptor source: a human donor in a cohort sampled during active COVID-19.

The J gene is TRBJ1-2, the V gene TRBV28; TRBD1 is a possible D gene (6 bases). The CDR3 length is 16 residues. The germline V gene has CDR1 MDHEN and CDR2 SYDVKM. Trimming pared 6 bases from V and 4 bases from J, leaving 21 bases between. The CDR3 region is CASRGRTALLSYGYTF. The CDR3 region has the DNA TGTGCCAGCAGGGGCCGGACAGCGCTACTATCCTATGGCTACACCTTC.

This chain connects TRBV4-3 to TRBJ1-2, with D tentatively TRBD1 (6 bases). The germline gives CDR1 LGHNA, CDR2 YSLEER. Trimming took off 2 bases at V and 0 bases at J, with 13 bases between the two ends. CDR3 length: 16 residues. CDR3 DNA: TGCGCCAGCAGCCAAACAACAGGGCCCACTAACTATGGCTACACCTTC. Protein product: CASSQTTGPTNYGYTF.

The V gene is TRBV7-2, the J gene TRBJ2-3; D might be TRBD2 (5 bases). Germline V lookup: CDR1 SGHTA, CDR2 FQGNSA. CDR3 size: 15 residues. Between the trimmed V and J ends, which lost 1 base and 2 bases, there was a span of 10 bases. The CDR3 DNA is TGTGCCAGCAGCTTAGGGCCGGGAATCACAGATACGCAGTATTTT. This translates into CASSLGPGITDTQYF.

V gene TRBV19 combines with J gene TRBJ2-7; 10 nucleotides agree with TRBD1. CDR1 is LNHDA, CDR2 SQIVND, per germline (reference sequence). The CDR3 has 22 amino acids. V gave up 8 bases and J gave up 3 bases; unmatched junction bases: 31. The CDR3 sequence is CASARVVLSVRQGALRFYEQYF. The CDR3 DNA follows: TGTGCCAGTGCGCGGGTCGTCCTCTCGGTTAGACAGGGGGCTTTAAGGTTCTACGAGCAGTACTTC.

The rearrangement uses TRBV18 and TRBJ2-7; 7 bases fit TRBD2. Germline assignment: CDR1 KGHSH and CDR2 LQKENI. This CDR3 region has 16 residues. V dropped 2 bases and J dropped 0; count of bases not matched to a gene: 7. The CDR3 DNA sequence: TGTGCCAGCTCACCAGACAGCGGGGACCTCTCCTACGAGCAGTACTTC. Its translation: CASSPDSGDLSYEQYF.

This clone was detected a few times. The chain couples TRBV7-9 to TRBJ1-4, with TRBD1 matching 7 bases. Germline V gene lookup returns CDR1 SEHNR and CDR2 FQNEAQ (reference sequence). This CDR3 has 13 amino acids. V lost 6 bases to trimming and J lost 8 bases; unmatched junction nucleotides: 6. The CDR3 here is CASSANRGEKLFF. The CDR3 nucleotides read TGTGCCAGCAGTGCAAACAGGGGAGAAAAACTGTTTTTT.

This clone was observed many times. Other DNA sequences of this sample code for an identical CDR3. The chain joins TRBV6-5 to TRBJ1-1; D is possibly TRBD1 (6 bases). The germline gives CDR1 MNHEY, CDR2 SVGAGI. CDR3 size: 13 residues. The V end was cut by 4 bases, the J end by 1 base, with 7 bases between. In nucleotides, the CDR3 is TGTGCCAGCAGTTGGGGACAGAACACTGAAGCTTTCTTT. It codes for CASSWGQNTEAFF.

The rearrangement joins TRBV12-1 to TRBJ2-3; the table's D call, TRBD2, was not checked against the DNA. TRBV12-1 is marked as a pseudogene. The CDR3 contains 15 residues. CDR3 nucleotide sequence: TGTGCCAGCAGCTCTCGTGGACTAGCTAGAGATACGCAGTATTTT. Its translation is CASSSRGLARDTQYF.

The chain is built from TRBV4-1 and TRBJ2-5, with 8 bases lining up with TRBD2. This CDR3 has 17 amino acids. The V gene end was trimmed by 4 bases and the J gene end by 2 bases; junction bases not matched to a gene: 12. CDR1 MGHRA and CDR2 YSYEKL come from the germline V gene. The CDR3 coding sequence is TGCGCCAGCAGCCGTTCCCTTAGCGGGGTTACTCAAGAGACCCAGTACTTC. This sequence encodes CASSRSLSGVTQETQYF.

This chain connects TRBV6-2 or TRBV6-3 to TRBJ2-7, with 7 nucleotides matching TRBD1. The CDR3 contains 14 residues. Per the germline V gene, CDR1 is MNHEY and CDR2 is SVGEGT. Trimming at V came to 5 bases and at J to 6 bases, leaving 10 bases not matched to a gene. In DNA form, the CDR3 reads TGTGCCAGCAGTCGACAGGGAGAAGGATCCGAGCAGTACTTC. Encoded protein: CASSRQGEGSEQYF.

The chain uses TRBV5-1 and TRBJ2-7; the match to TRBD2 covers 12 bases. This CDR3 contains 14 residues. Trimming took 7 bases from V and 1 from J; bases not matched to a gene: 3. Per the germline V gene, CDR1 is SGHRS and CDR2 is YFSETQ. The CDR3 sequence is CASSGTSGSYEQYF. The CDR3 DNA reads as TGCGCCAGCTCGGGGACTAGCGGGTCCTACGAGCAGTACTTC.

The chain couples TRBV13 to TRBJ2-7; tentative D call: TRBD1 (6 bases). Trimming cost V 0 bases and J 0 bases, with 15 bases left between them. The germline V gene encodes CDR1 PRHDT and CDR2 FYEKMQ (reference sequence). CDR3 length equals 17 residues. Here the CDR3 reads CASSLGYGGLGSYEQYF. DNA for the CDR3: TGTGCCAGCAGCTTAGGTTATGGGGGCCTGGGCTCCTACGAGCAGTACTTC. The complete variable domain, with remaining parts taken from reference TRBV13 and TRBJ2-7, reads AAGVIQSPRHLIKEKRETATLKCYPIPRHDTVYWYQQGPGQDPQFLISFYEKMQSDKGSIPDRFSAQQFSDYHSELNMSSLELGDSALYFCASSLGYGGLGSYEQYFGPGTRLTVT.

CDR3: CASSLVISGGANEQFF. The CDR3, as DNA: TGTGCCAGCAGCTTAGTCATTAGCGGGGGGGCAAATGAGCAGTTCTTC. V usage is TRBV7-8 and J usage is TRBJ2-1; TRBD2 agrees at 11 bases. Germline CDR1 SGHVS, CDR2 FQNEAQ. The V gene end was trimmed by 1 base and the J gene end by 7 bases; junction bases not matched to a gene: 6. The CDR3 runs to 16 residues.

This chain links TRBV10-1 with TRBJ2-5; D call uncertain. The CDR3 totals 14 residues. From germline, CDR1 is WNHNN and CDR2 SYGVQD (reference sequence). V lost 0 bases and J 5 bases, leaving 10 bases between the germline ends. CDR3 sequence reads: CASSESLARETQYF. CDR3 DNA sequence: TGCGCCAGCAGTGAGTCCTTAGCAAGGGAGACCCAGTACTTC.

The V and J genes are TRBV27 and TRBJ1-5, with D tentatively TRBD1 (6 bases). V was pared by 0 bases and J by 7 bases, with 16 bases between. Germline CDR1 MNHEY, CDR2 SMNVEV (reference sequence). There are 16 residues in the CDR3. The CDR3 here is CASSLSGTGSRQPQHF. For the CDR3, the DNA is TGTGCCAGCAGTTTATCAGGCACAGGGTCTCGGCAGCCCCAGCATTTT.

This chain connects TRBV6-2 or TRBV6-3 to TRBJ2-2; D gene unclear. The CDR3 extends over 14 amino acids. Germline V lookup: CDR1 MNHEY, CDR2 SVGEGT. Deletions cut 2 bases from V and 6 bases from J, with 10 bases between. The CDR3 DNA follows: TGTGCCAGCAGTTACCCTAGTTTTGCCGGGGAGCTGTTTTTT. Its translation: CASSYPSFAGELFF.

The chain combines TRBV28 with TRBJ2-7; TRBD1 agrees at 8 bases. The length of the CDR3 is 16 residues. The V gene end was trimmed by 8 bases and the J gene end by 2 bases; junction bases not matched to a gene: 14. Germline V gene sequence: CDR1 MDHEN, CDR2 SYDVKM. The CDR3 DNA sequence: TGTGCCAGCGCCATTCCCGGGACAGGTAACACCTACGAGCAGTACTTC. Amino acids: CASAIPGTGNTYEQYF.

This chain connects TRBV7-9 to TRBJ2-7, with D perhaps matching TRBD1 (5 bases). The CDR3 consists of 16 residues. Germline V gives CDR1 SEHNR, CDR2 FQNEAQ (reference sequence). The V and J ends lost 5 bases and 0 bases respectively, with 17 bases between them. CDR3 amino acids: CASSPTAGKGSYEQYF. DNA for the CDR3: TGTGCCAGCAGCCCAACTGCAGGGAAAGGCTCCTACGAGCAGTACTTC.

This clone was recorded a few times. The genes are TRBV2 and TRBJ1-4; D gene uncertain. Trimming took 6 bases from V and 0 from J, leaving 5 bases between them. The CDR3 consists of 13 residues. Germline V lookup: CDR1 SNHLY, CDR2 FYNNEI. CDR3 residues: CASSGTTNEKLFF. The CDR3 nucleotides read TGTGCCAGCAGCGGTACAACTAATGAAAAACTGTTTTTT.

The chain is built from TRBV5-8 and TRBJ1-1; D might be TRBD1 (5 bases). Per the germline V gene, CDR1 is SGHTS and CDR2 is YDEGEE. V gave up 4 bases and J gave up 1 base, with 11 bases separating them. The CDR3 sequence is 14 residues long. CDR3 bases: TGTGCCAGCAGCCCGCTAGGACAGAACACTGAAGCTTTCTTT. Translation: CASSPLGQNTEAFF.

The V gene is TRBV28, the J gene TRBJ2-3; tentatively, D is TRBD1 (6 bases). The CDR3 sequence is 14 residues long. Germline CDR1 and CDR2: MDHEN and SYDVKM. Trimming took off 4 bases at V and 4 bases at J, with 12 bases between the two ends. The CDR3 sequence is CASSWGPGADTQYF. The CDR3 DNA is TGTGCCAGCAGTTGGGGGCCCGGGGCAGATACGCAGTATTTT.

The V and J genes are TRBV7-2 and TRBJ2-1; 9 bases agree with TRBD2. CDR1 and CDR2 from the germline V gene are SGHTA and FQGNSA. The ends lost 5 bases at V and 8 bases at J; junction bases unmatched: 13. The CDR3 extends over 16 amino acids. This CDR3 reads CASSPLFSGGTDEQFF. The CDR3 DNA sequence: TGTGCCAGCAGCCCCCTCTTTAGCGGGGGTACAGATGAGCAGTTCTTC.

The V gene is TRBV28, the J gene TRBJ2-7; 7 nucleotides match TRBD1. Looked up from germline, CDR1 is MDHEN and CDR2 is SYDVKM. This CDR3 is 16 amino acids long. The trim removed 3 bases at V and 3 bases at J, leaving 11 bases unmatched. CDR3 sequence (DNA): TGTGCCAGCAGTTTCACAACGAACAGGGGCTACTACGAGCAGTACTTC. It codes for CASSFTTNRGYYEQYF.

The rearrangement links TRBV20-1 to TRBJ1-6; 7 bases match TRBD1. The germline CDR1 and CDR2 sequences are DFQATT and SNEGSKA (reference sequence). The CDR3 is 13 amino acids. J was trimmed by 8 bases and V by 4 bases; bases with no gene match: 5. CDR3 DNA sequence: TGCAGTGCTACTGACAGGGCCGATTCACCCCTCCACTTT. Translation: CSATDRADSPLHF.

The V and J genes are TRBV2 and TRBJ1-2; D remains unclear. Deletions cut 7 bases from V and 3 bases from J, with 6 bases between. Germline V lookup: CDR1 SNHLY, CDR2 FYNNEI. The CDR3 runs 11 residues. CDR3: CASNIDYGYTF. The CDR3 nucleotides read TGTGCCAGCAACATCGACTATGGCTACACCTTC.

In its sample, this clone was seen once. The genes are TRBV4-1 and TRBJ2-7, with 10 bases identical to TRBD2. This CDR3 is built from 18 residues. CDR1 is MGHRA and CDR2 is YSYEKL in the germline V gene. Unmatched junction bases numbered 8, after V lost 0 bases and J lost 0 bases. For the CDR3, the DNA is TGCGCCAGCAGCCAAGAACCGCGACTAGCGGGTATCTCCTACGAGCAGTACTTC. Translated: CASSQEPRLAGISYEQYF.

This rearrangement joins TRBV2 to TRBJ1-5; possibly TRBD1 for D (6 bases). V lost 7 bases to trimming and J lost 6 bases, with 13 bases between them. The CDR3 covers 13 residues. Germline lookup yields CDR1 SNHLY and CDR2 FYNNEI. The DNA of the CDR3 is TGTGCCAGCATTACAGGGCCTGGTCAGCCCCAGCATTTT. As protein: CASITGPGQPQHF.

The chain links TRBV27 to TRBJ1-1; the match to TRBD1 covers 7 bases. V dropped 3 bases and J dropped 4; count of bases not matched to a gene: 5. The V gene's germline CDR1 is MNHEY and CDR2 SMNVEV (reference sequence). The CDR3 has 14 amino acids. The CDR3 is CASSLNRGSTEAFF. In DNA form, the CDR3 reads TGTGCCAGCAGTTTGAACAGGGGAAGCACTGAAGCTTTCTTT.